A selection of T cell receptor beta chains follows, all from one sample in a study of T cell changes during pregnancy in multiple sclerosis. Produced via immunoSEQ multiplex PCR; TCRdb's table is partial and in-frame only. The table lists 46,000 or so clones, about 90% of them singletons. The material was peripheral blood, obtained in the second trimester of pregnancy. These receptors came from a female donor in good health, enrolled as a control in a pregnancy study. The CDR3 runs from the conserved cysteine through the conserved F or W. D genes are given only for firm matches. Clone size, where shown, is once, few, many, or a class for clones that have expanded.

v_call	j_call	d_call	clone_size	cdr3_aa	cdr3_nt
TRBV14	TRBJ2-3	NA	NA	CASSQVPYSGDTQYF	TGTGCCAGCAGCCAAGTTCCGTACAGTGGAGATACGCAGTATTTT
TRBV5-4	TRBJ1-4	NA	NA	CASSWKGGPTNEKLFF	TGTGCCAGCAGCTGGAAGGGAGGGCCAACTAATGAAAAACTGTTTTTT
TRBV10-2	TRBJ1-4	TRBD1	NA	CASSEWTGLNEKLFF	TGCGCCAGCAGTGAGTGGACAGGACTTAATGAAAAACTGTTTTTT
TRBV30	TRBJ1-3	NA	NA	CAWSVQSTGNTIYF	TGTGCCTGGAGTGTACAGAGTACTGGAAACACCATATATTTT
TRBV5-1	TRBJ2-3	TRBD2	NA	CASSFGGGRTDTQYF	TGCGCCAGCAGCTTTGGGGGAGGGCGCACAGATACGCAGTATTTT
TRBV19	TRBJ2-7	TRBD2	NA	CASTAGAGPPYEQYF	TGTGCCAGCACGGCCGGAGCGGGGCCTCCCTACGAGCAGTACTTC
TRBV5-4	TRBJ2-1	TRBD2	NA	CASTELAGGYNEQFF	TGTGCCAGCACCGAGCTAGCGGGGGGGTACAATGAGCAGTTCTTC
TRBV7-7	TRBJ2-2	TRBD1	NA	CASSAGTANTGELFF	TGTGCTAGCAGCGCCGGGACAGCGAACACCGGGGAGCTGTTTTTT
TRBV6-6	TRBJ1-1	TRBD1	NA	CASSRDRDEGKTEAFF	TGTGCCAGCAGCCGGGACAGGGATGAGGGGAAAACTGAAGCTTTCTTT
TRBV5-6	TRBJ2-1	TRBD2	NA	CASSLGLAGEQFF	TGTGCCAGCAGCTTGGGACTAGCAGGCGAGCAGTTCTTC
TRBV7-9	TRBJ2-7	TRBD1	NA	CASSLSTGSDKQYF	TGTGCCAGCAGCTTATCGACAGGGAGTGATAAGCAGTACTTC
TRBV27	TRBJ2-7	NA	NA	CASSLGARGEQYF	TGTGCCAGCAGTTTGGGGGCCCGGGGCGAGCAGTACTTC
TRBV6-5	TRBJ2-2	NA	NA	CASSYGGVGTGELFF	TGTGCCAGCAGTTACGGGGGCGTGGGGACCGGGGAGCTGTTTTTT
TRBV4-2	TRBJ2-1	TRBD2	NA	CASSEKTSGNYNEQFF	TGTGCCAGCAGCGAAAAGACTAGCGGTAACTACAATGAGCAGTTCTTC
TRBV5-4	TRBJ2-5	TRBD2	NA	CASSLSGGHGETQYF	TGTGCCAGCAGCCTTAGCGGGGGGCATGGGGAGACCCAGTACTTC
TRBV6-1	TRBJ2-1	NA	few	CASTQAEEGYNEQFF	TGTGCCAGCACCCAAGCGGAAGAGGGCTACAATGAGCAGTTCTTC
TRBV19	TRBJ2-7	NA	NA	CASSGAYEQYF	TGTGCCTCCTCGGGGGCCTACGAGCAGTACTTC
TRBV6-5	TRBJ2-6	NA	NA	CASSLSGANVLTF	TGTGCCAGCAGCCTTTCTGGGGCCAACGTCCTGACTTTC
TRBV4-1	TRBJ2-2	NA	NA	CASSQTRSGELFF	TGCGCCAGCAGCCAAACTCGGTCCGGGGAGCTGTTTTTT
TRBV10-2	TRBJ2-5	NA	NA	CASSGQGMTQYF	TGCGCCAGCAGTGGTCAGGGTATGACCCAGTACTTC
TRBV4-3	TRBJ2-7	TRBD1	NA	CASSQDLGTGSNEQYF	TGCGCCAGCAGCCAAGATCTGGGGACAGGGTCGAACGAGCAGTACTTC
TRBV29-1	TRBJ1-5	NA	NA	CSVGQNSNQPQHF	TGCAGCGTCGGACAGAATAGCAATCAGCCCCAGCATTTT
TRBV5-1	TRBJ1-4	NA	NA	CASSLGHLEKLFF	TGCGCCAGCAGCTTGGGACATCTAGAAAAACTGTTTTTT
TRBV7-9	TRBJ2-1	NA	NA	CASSFGGGHNNEQFF	TGTGCCAGCAGCTTCGGCGGGGGCCACAACAATGAGCAGTTCTTC
TRBV6-1	TRBJ1-1	TRBD1	NA	CASTAYRGGTEAFF	TGTGCCAGCACCGCCTACAGGGGAGGCACTGAAGCTTTCTTT
TRBV7-2	TRBJ2-7	NA	NA	CASSLEDGLYYEQYF	TGTGCCAGCAGCTTAGAGGACGGACTATACTACGAGCAGTACTTC
TRBV2	TRBJ1-1	TRBD1	NA	CASTEGQGPEAFF	TGTGCCAGCACCGAAGGACAGGGGCCTGAAGCTTTCTTT
TRBV5-1	TRBJ2-7	TRBD2	NA	CASSLAGLELSEQYF	TGCGCCAGCAGCTTGGCGGGACTAGAGTTGAGCGAGCAGTACTTC
TRBV5-4	TRBJ1-5	TRBD1	NA	CASSLGGQFESQHF	TGTGCCAGCAGCTTGGGGGGACAGTTCGAGTCCCAGCATTTT
TRBV9	TRBJ1-1	TRBD1	NA	CASSGGQGGTEAFF	TGTGCCAGCAGCGGCGGACAGGGGGGAACTGAAGCTTTCTTT
TRBV29-1	TRBJ2-1	NA	NA	CSVRAGQDNEQFF	TGCAGCGTTCGAGCGGGACAGGACAATGAGCAGTTCTTC
TRBV10-3	TRBJ1-1	NA	NA	CAIRANTLRTEAFF	TGTGCCATCAGGGCCAATACACTCAGGACTGAAGCTTTCTTT
TRBV27	TRBJ1-6	NA	NA	CASRGHNSPLHF	TGTGCCAGCAGGGGGCATAATTCACCCCTCCACTTT
TRBV6-6	TRBJ2-5	NA	NA	CASSYNRGYQETQYF	TGTGCCAGCAGTTATAACCGGGGTTATCAAGAGACCCAGTACTTC